This T cell receptor (beta chain) emerged from a study of response to subunit inactivated influenza vaccine (dated 2018 in TCRdb). Study-wide context: Deep quantitative T cell receptor repertoire profiling was used in the study to track responses to a trivalent subunit inactivated influenza vaccine.

Libraries were prepared through RT-PCR. Sequencing used an Illumina HiSeq 2500. Using fastp trimming at Q25 and MiXCR clonotype assembly, TCRdb reanalyzed the public sequencing data and kept in-frame beta chains. Here each entry gathers all rows of one CDR3 protein and keeps the most common genes and DNA. This sample comprises around 480,000 distinct CDR3 sequences, 11% of them detected only once. The ten biggest clones cover roughly 12% of the sample. General conclusions and limits of the study: According to the authors, only a limited number of new T cells may be recruited by each seasonal influenza vaccination.

The time point label here, explained by the study, means: around 45 days after influenza vaccine administration. This clonotype was seen a few times. The specificity of this receptor is unknown. The record has no base qualities; no much larger clone is one base away. The CDR3 has 12 amino acids, counting the end cysteine and phenylalanine. Only the CDR3 portion is preserved as DNA: 36 bases, with reading frame beginning at the first base. Unmatched junction bases come to 4, with V trimmed by 11 bases and J by 6 bases. CDR1 and CDR2, per the germline V gene, are MNHEY and SVGEGT. The origin of this receptor is a man aged 45-65 years who received an inactivated influenza vaccine. Donor details come from another sample of the same person, matched by shared clones. The chain uses TRBV6-2 or TRBV6-3 and TRBJ2-2; 9 of the junction bases match TRBD2. Sequenced material: PBMCs from blood, taken about 40 days after vaccination. The DNA sequence is given as TGTGCCTCAAGACTAGCGGCCGGGGAGCTGTTTTTT. Protein translation: CASRLAAGELFF.